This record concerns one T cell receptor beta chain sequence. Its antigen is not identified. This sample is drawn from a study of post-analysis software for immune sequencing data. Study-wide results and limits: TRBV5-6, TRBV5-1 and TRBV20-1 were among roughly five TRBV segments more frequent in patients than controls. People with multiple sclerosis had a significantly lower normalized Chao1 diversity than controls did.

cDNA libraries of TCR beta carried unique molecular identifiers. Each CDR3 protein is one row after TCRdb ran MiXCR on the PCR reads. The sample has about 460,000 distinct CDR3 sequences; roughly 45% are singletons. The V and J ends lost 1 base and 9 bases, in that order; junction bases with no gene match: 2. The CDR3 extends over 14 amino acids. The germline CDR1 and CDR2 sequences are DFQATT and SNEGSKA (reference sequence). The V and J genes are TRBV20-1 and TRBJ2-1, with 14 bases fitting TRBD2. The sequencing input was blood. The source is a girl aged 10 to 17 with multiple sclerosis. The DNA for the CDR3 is TGCAGTGCTAGAGTCGGACTAGCGGGGGGTGAGCAGTTCTTC. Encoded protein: CSARVGLAGGEQFF.